Below are 29 T cell receptor beta chains sequenced from a single sample in a study of blood T cell repertoires in COVID-19. The protocol was immunoSEQ multiplex PCR, while the TCRdb copy is restricted to in-frame clones and leaves out a portion. The sample consists of around 150,000 clones, over 75% of them appearing once. Material for sequencing was peripheral blood. The receptors originated from a man between 60 and 75 years old with active or convalescent COVID-19.

CDR3 DNA sequence: TGCGCCAGCAGCCAAGACGGGACAGTCTACGAGCAGTACTTC. Translation gives CASSQDGTVYEQYF. The chain has TRBV4-1 and TRBJ2-7, with 7 bases aligning to TRBD1. This CDR3 comprises 14 residues. The germline CDR1 and CDR2 sequences are MGHRA and YSYEKL. Trimming at V came to 0 bases and at J to 3 bases, leaving 2 bases not matched to a gene.

The chain carries TRBV5-4 and TRBJ2-2, with 7 bases aligning to TRBD1. With 5 bases clipped from V and 0 bases from J, the junction kept 4 bases outside the gene matches. CDR1 is SGHNT and CDR2 is YYREEE in the germline V gene (reference sequence). The CDR3 is 15 residues long. The CDR3: CASRAGTANTGELFF. As DNA, the CDR3 is TGTGCCAGCAGGGCCGGGACAGCGAACACCGGGGAGCTGTTTTTT.

On this clone itself: The junction and the germline gene differ at one end; a read error may be behind it. The chain combines TRBV19 with TRBJ2-7; D may be TRBD2 (5 bases). The CDR3 has 12 residues. Germline lookup yields CDR1 LNHDA and CDR2 SQIVND (reference sequence). The chain's CDR3 is CASSIDGLRLSF. CDR3 coding DNA: TGTGCCAGTAGTATAGATGGACTTCGACTGAGCTTC.

This chain uses TRBV14 with TRBJ1-1; D not resolved. Germline V gives CDR1 SGHDN, CDR2 FVKESK. The V and J ends lost 4 bases and 4 bases respectively, with 13 bases between them. The CDR3 spans 14 residues. The CDR3, as DNA: TGTGCCAGCAGCCTACTAGAAGTCCCCACTGAAGCTTTCTTT. This encodes CASSLLEVPTEAFF.

CDR3 sequence reads: CASSLEAGQEDTQYF. The CDR3 DNA follows: TGTGCCAGCAGCTTAGAAGCAGGGCAGGAAGATACGCAGTATTTT. The genes are TRBV7-2 and TRBJ2-3, with D perhaps matching TRBD1 (5 bases). Germline CDR1 is SGHTA and CDR2 is FQGNSA. Trimming shortened V by 1 base and J by 5 bases, and 13 bases separated the two germline ends. This CDR3 has 15 amino acids.

This rearrangement joins TRBV6-6 to TRBJ1-1; 7 nucleotides line up with TRBD1. The CDR3 length is 14 residues. V lost 6 bases, J lost 2 bases, and 6 bases stayed unmatched. The germline V gene encodes CDR1 MNHNY and CDR2 SVGAGI (reference sequence). For the CDR3, the DNA is TGTGCCAGCAGACACCGGGACAGAAACACTGAAGCTTTCTTT. This sequence encodes CASRHRDRNTEAFF.

This sequence joins TRBV10-3 and TRBJ2-7; TRBD2 agrees at 7 bases. Germline trimming cut 9 bases from V and 2 bases from J; bases unmatched to any gene: 4. Germline lookup yields CDR1 ENHRY and CDR2 SYGVKD. This CDR3 is 12 amino acids long. The CDR3 loop reads CAIGREAYEQYF. The CDR3 DNA reads TGTGCCATAGGGAGGGAGGCCTACGAGCAGTACTTC.

The J gene is TRBJ1-2, the V gene TRBV18; D remains ambiguous. Looked up from germline, CDR1 is KGHSH and CDR2 is LQKENI. V was shortened by 0 bases and J by 4 bases, with 18 bases between the two germline ends. The length of the CDR3 is 17 residues. For the CDR3, the DNA is TGTGCCAGCTCACCACCTCAAAGCCCGAGAGGTAGCTATGGCTACACCTTC. This encodes CASSPPQSPRGSYGYTF.

This clone was detected only a few times. V gene TRBV3-1 (or the pseudogene TRBV3-2) combines with J gene TRBJ2-7; tentative D call: TRBD1 (7 bases). CDR3 length: 16 amino acids. Trimming removed 1 base at V and 1 base at J, with 14 bases between. Germline CDR1 reads LGHDT; CDR2 reads YNNKEL (reference sequence). This chain's CDR3 is CASSQVSRGVSYEQYF. The DNA of the CDR3 is TGTGCCAGCAGCCAAGTTTCCAGGGGGGTGTCCTACGAGCAGTACTTC.

J is TRBJ1-5 and V is TRBV6-5; D is unclear. Germline CDR1 MNHEY, CDR2 SVGAGI. V dropped 2 bases and J dropped 3 bases, with 5 bases sitting between them. This CDR3 is 13 amino acids long. CDR3 amino acids: CASSYDINQPQHF. The CDR3 DNA reads TGTGCCAGCAGTTACGACATCAATCAGCCCCAGCATTTT.

This clone was seen only a few times. This chain links TRBV2 with TRBJ2-2; possible D gene TRBD2, 6 bases. Germline V lookup: CDR1 SNHLY, CDR2 FYNNEI. The CDR3 runs 13 residues. V was pared by 7 bases and J by 4 bases, with 10 bases between. The CDR3 sequence: CASKTRPTGELFF. CDR3 DNA sequence: TGTGCCAGCAAGACTAGACCCACCGGGGAGCTGTTTTTT.

The rearrangement links TRBV28 to TRBJ1-2; tentative D call: TRBD1 (6 bases). The CDR3 has 15 residues. Germline loops: CDR1 MDHEN, CDR2 SYDVKM. V shed 6 bases and J shed 0 bases, with 14 bases lying between them. CDR3 residues: CASREGGDSNYGYTF. The CDR3 nucleotides are TGTGCCAGCAGGGAAGGGGGGGATTCTAACTATGGCTACACCTTC.

The V gene is TRBV15, the J gene TRBJ2-7; 7 bases match TRBD1. Germline lookup yields CDR1 LNHNV and CDR2 YYDKDF (reference sequence). This CDR3 has 15 residues. V lost 2 bases to trimming and J lost 3 bases; unmatched junction nucleotides: 7. The CDR3 sequence is CATSRQQAGGYEQYF. The CDR3 DNA follows: TGTGCCACCAGCAGACAACAGGCAGGGGGCTACGAGCAGTACTTC.

This chain links TRBV7-2 with TRBJ1-1; 12 bases are shared with TRBD1. CDR1 is SGHTA, CDR2 FQGNSA, per germline. Trimming at V came to 3 bases and at J to 7 bases, leaving 3 bases not matched to a gene. This CDR3 is built from 14 residues. CDR3 amino acids: CASSFGTGGGEAFF. The CDR3 coding sequence is TGTGCCAGCAGCTTCGGGACAGGGGGCGGTGAAGCTTTCTTT.

Details on this clone: A read error may account for a junction end that differs from germline. The V and J genes are TRBV20-1 and TRBJ2-5; D is possibly TRBD2 (6 bases). Looked up from germline, CDR1 is DFQATT and CDR2 is SNEGSKA (reference sequence). This CDR3 spans 11 amino acids. This CDR3 reads CSTREVETQYF. The CDR3 region has the DNA TGCAGTACTAGGGAGGTAGAGACCCAGTACTTC.

The CDR3 region has the DNA TGTGCCAGCAGCCTGGACAGGTTAGAGCAGTTCTTC. Amino acids: CASSLDRLEQFF. The V call is TRBV11-2, the J call TRBJ2-1, with 7 bases that match TRBD1. Germline V gene data show CDR1 as SGHAT and CDR2 as FQNNGV. V shed 5 bases, J shed 10 bases, and the junction held 5 bases outside the gene matches. The CDR3 consists of 12 residues.

The V call is TRBV28, the J call TRBJ2-7; possible D gene TRBD2, 6 bases. The CDR3 sequence is 13 residues long. Germline V gene data show CDR1 as MDHEN and CDR2 as SYDVKM. V shed 8 bases and J shed 4 bases, with 15 bases lying between them. CDR3 nucleotide sequence: TGTGCCAGCTGGGACTCCCGGTCGTACGAGCAGTACTTC. It is translated as CASWDSRSYEQYF.

The chain uses TRBV12-5 and TRBJ2-3; 7 bases fit TRBD1. Germline CDR1 LGHNT, CDR2 FRNRAP. This CDR3 region has 14 residues. V gave up 6 bases and J gave up 3 bases; unmatched junction bases: 6. The CDR3 DNA follows: TGTGCTAGTGGCCCGGGACAGTCAACAGATACGCAGTATTTT. This translates into CASGPGQSTDTQYF.

The chain uses TRBV10-3 and TRBJ1-1; 7 positions match TRBD1. This CDR3 spans 14 amino acids. Trimming at V came to 6 bases and at J to 5 bases, leaving 9 bases not matched to a gene. Germline CDR1 and CDR2: ENHRY and SYGVKD. The CDR3 is CAISLTGVRTEAFF. Written as DNA, the CDR3 is TGTGCCATCAGCCTTACAGGGGTAAGAACTGAAGCTTTCTTT.

The chain couples TRBV15 to TRBJ2-5, with 7 bases matching TRBD2. CDR3 length equals 17 residues. With V trimmed by 0 bases and J by 2 bases, 9 bases remained unmatched. Germline V gene sequence: CDR1 LNHNV, CDR2 YYDKDF (reference sequence). CDR3 in amino acids: CATSREGGGAYQETQYF. The CDR3 DNA follows: TGTGCCACCAGCAGAGAGGGGGGAGGGGCCTATCAAGAGACCCAGTACTTC.

This clone was recorded a few times. CDR3 nucleotides: TGTGCCAGCAGCCAAGACTTAGGCGGAGCTCAGCCCCAGCATTTT. This codes for CASSQDLGGAQPQHF. The chain employs TRBV4-2 and TRBJ1-5; no firm D call. The CDR3 spans 15 residues. The germline V and J ends were trimmed by 0 bases and 6 bases, with 12 bases remaining between them. Germline CDR1 and CDR2: LGHNA and YNFKEQ.

The chain has TRBV3-1 (or the pseudogene TRBV3-2) and TRBJ1-2; 9 bases map to TRBD1. The CDR3 is 19 amino acids. Germline CDR1 reads LGHDT; CDR2 reads YNNKEL (reference sequence). J was trimmed by 8 bases and V by 0 bases; bases with no gene match: 19. The CDR3 is CASSQDVAGTGFYGGGYTF. CDR3 coding DNA: TGTGCCAGCAGCCAAGACGTAGCCGGGACAGGGTTTTATGGAGGCGGCTACACCTTC.

The chain recombines TRBV7-6 with TRBJ1-1; 8 positions agree with TRBD1. The CDR3 totals 15 residues. Looked up from germline, CDR1 is SGHVS and CDR2 is FNYEAQ. Germline trimming cut 5 bases from V and 2 bases from J; bases unmatched to any gene: 7. The CDR3 spells CASSLRTGTNTEAFF. CDR3 nucleotide sequence: TGTGCCAGCAGCCTAAGGACAGGGACAAACACTGAAGCTTTCTTT.

In DNA form, the CDR3 reads TGTGCCAGCAGTTACCCTCGGGGGACAGGGGACTACGAGCAGTACTTC. Translated: CASSYPRGTGDYEQYF. This sequence joins TRBV6-5 and TRBJ2-7; 10 bases are a match to TRBD1. V dropped 2 bases and J dropped 3; count of bases not matched to a gene: 7. The CDR3 runs to 16 residues. Germline values: CDR1 MNHEY, CDR2 SVGAGI.

V gene TRBV3-1 (or the pseudogene TRBV3-2) combines with J gene TRBJ2-6; D is undetermined. This CDR3 region has 15 residues. Trimming cost V 4 bases and J 0 bases, with 7 bases left between them. Germline V gene sequence: CDR1 LGHDT, CDR2 YNNKEL (reference sequence). The CDR3 reads CASSPRDSGANVLTF. The CDR3 coding sequence is TGTGCCAGCAGCCCACGCGACTCTGGGGCCAACGTCCTGACTTTC.

The chain recombines TRBV7-2 with TRBJ2-7, with 10 bases aligning to TRBD1. The CDR3 runs to 14 residues. V dropped 4 bases and J dropped 3; count of bases not matched to a gene: 3. Per the germline V gene, CDR1 is SGHTA and CDR2 is FQGNSA. CDR3 residues: CASSSGTGVYEQYF. DNA for the CDR3: TGTGCCAGCAGCTCTGGGACAGGGGTCTACGAGCAGTACTTC.

This chain uses TRBV6-5 with TRBJ2-7; D possibly corresponds to TRBD2 (5 bases). With 6 bases removed from V and 0 bases from J, the gap between germline ends came to 9 bases. Germline assignment: CDR1 MNHEY and CDR2 SVGAGI. The CDR3 length is 13 residues. In nucleotides, the CDR3 is TGTGCCAGCAGCGGAGGTAGCTCCTACGAGCAGTACTTC. This gives the protein CASSGGSSYEQYF.

This clone appeared once. J is TRBJ2-1 and V is TRBV14; TRBD2 agrees at 10 bases. V shed 1 base and J 7 bases; nucleotides not matched to a gene: 4. Germline V gene lookup returns CDR1 SGHDN and CDR2 FVKESK. CDR3 length: 15 amino acids. CDR3 sequence (DNA): TGTGCCAGCAGCCAAGGAGCGGGGGGGCCGAATGAGCAGTTCTTC. Translated: CASSQGAGGPNEQFF.

The chain combines TRBV5-4 with TRBJ2-1, with 9 bases lining up with TRBD2. V was pared by 4 bases and J by 10 bases, with 15 bases of the junction left unmatched. CDR3 size: 16 residues. CDR1 SGHNT and CDR2 YYREEE come from the germline V gene (reference sequence). DNA of the CDR3: TGTGCCAGCAGCGCGATTGGGGCTAGCGGGAACCGGGAGCAGTTCTTC. It yields the protein CASSAIGASGNREQFF.